This entry features one TCR beta chain sequence. Original data processing: Estimated nucleated cell counts came from reference gene primer amplification. The method was immunoSEQ multiplex PCR; TCRdb's version includes in-frame clones alone and lacks a portion of them. V, J and clone size were drawn from that table, and D and trimming were deduced from the DNA. Of more than 85,000 clones in the sample, 65% to 90% were seen once. CDR3 length: 12 amino acids. The V and J ends lost 6 bases and 11 bases respectively, with 14 bases between them. The data originate from a study of blood T cell repertoires in COVID-19.

The sequenced material came from peripheral blood. The rearrangement uses TRBV12-3 or TRBV12-4 and TRBJ1-5, with D possibly TRBD1 on 5 matching bases. This TCR was sampled from a man aged 50 to 59 with acute or convalescent COVID-19. The CDR3 coding sequence is TGTGCCAGCAGCCAATCAGGGTTCGCCCAGCATTTT. It translates to CASSQSGFAQHF.